The rows below give T cell receptor beta chains drawn from one sample of a study of cytomegalovirus exposure and HLA in healthy donors. Repertoires were generated with immunoSEQ multiplex PCR, while TCRdb's copy carries only in-frame clones and drops some. Counted here are around 130,000 clones, 77% occurring once; the ten biggest clones make up approximately 5.5%. The source material was PBMCs. Receptor source: a man aged 18 to 29 in good health and CMV-seropositive. Both conserved end residues are part of each CDR3. The order of the fields is J gene, V gene, CDR3 protein.

J gene: TRBJ2-7
V gene: TRBV2
CDR3 protein: CASSRYREGLEQYF

J gene: TRBJ1-1
V gene: TRBV6-5
CDR3 protein: CASSYSLRRHSEAFF

J gene: TRBJ2-3
V gene: TRBV30
CDR3 protein: CAWSHTGTSGDRADTQYF

J gene: TRBJ2-3
V gene: TRBV6-1
CDR3 protein: CASRNTLRGAYF

J gene: TRBJ2-1
V gene: TRBV5-5
CDR3 protein: CASSTVSYNEQFF

J gene: TRBJ1-2
V gene: TRBV6-5
CDR3 protein: CASRPDGASYGYTF

J gene: TRBJ2-5
V gene: TRBV30
CDR3 protein: CAWSLGTVQETQYF

J gene: TRBJ1-2
V gene: TRBV6-5
CDR3 protein: CASTGQGDYGYTF

J gene: TRBJ2-1
V gene: TRBV13
CDR3 protein: CASSLEIGALYNEQFF

J gene: TRBJ2-6
V gene: TRBV6-6
CDR3 protein: CASSRVLRAGANVLTF